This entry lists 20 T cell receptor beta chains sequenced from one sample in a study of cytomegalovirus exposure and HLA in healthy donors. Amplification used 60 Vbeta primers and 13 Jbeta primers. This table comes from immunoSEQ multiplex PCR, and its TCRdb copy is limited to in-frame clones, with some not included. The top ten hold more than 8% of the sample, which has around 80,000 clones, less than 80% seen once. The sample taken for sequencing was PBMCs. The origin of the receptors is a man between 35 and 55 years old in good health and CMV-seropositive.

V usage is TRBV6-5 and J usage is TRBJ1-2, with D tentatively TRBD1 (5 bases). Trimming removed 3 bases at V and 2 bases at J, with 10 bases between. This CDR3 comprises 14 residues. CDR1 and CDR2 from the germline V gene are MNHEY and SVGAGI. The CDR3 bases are TGTGCCAGCAGTTATTTTGGGGGGAACTATGGCTACACCTTC. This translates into CASSYFGGNYGYTF.

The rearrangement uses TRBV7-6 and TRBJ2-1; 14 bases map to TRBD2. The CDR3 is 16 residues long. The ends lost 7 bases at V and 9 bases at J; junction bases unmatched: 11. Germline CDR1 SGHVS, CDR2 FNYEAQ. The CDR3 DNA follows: TGTGCCAGCACCCCACTGGGACTAGCGGGAGTGGGTGAGCAGTTCTTC. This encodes CASTPLGLAGVGEQFF.

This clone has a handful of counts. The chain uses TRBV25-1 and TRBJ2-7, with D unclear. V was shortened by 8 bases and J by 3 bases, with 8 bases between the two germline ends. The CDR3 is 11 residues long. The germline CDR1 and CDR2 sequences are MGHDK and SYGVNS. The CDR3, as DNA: TGTGCCAGCGGCCAGATCTACGAGCAGTACTTC. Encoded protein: CASGQIYEQYF.

CDR3 residues: CASSLDPGQGNSPLHF. The CDR3, as DNA: TGTGCCAGCAGCTTGGACCCGGGACAGGGGAACTCACCCCTCCACTTT. V usage is TRBV5-4 and J usage is TRBJ1-6; 10 nucleotides match TRBD1. The V gene's germline CDR1 is SGHNT and CDR2 YYREEE (reference sequence). V shed 0 bases, J shed 10 bases, and the junction held 7 bases outside the gene matches. The CDR3 is 16 residues long.

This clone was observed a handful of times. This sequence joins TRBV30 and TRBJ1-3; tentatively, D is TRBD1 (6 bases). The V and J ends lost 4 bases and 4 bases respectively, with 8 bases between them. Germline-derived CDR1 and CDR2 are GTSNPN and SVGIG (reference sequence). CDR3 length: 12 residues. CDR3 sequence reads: CAWNRDGNTIYF. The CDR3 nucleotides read TGTGCCTGGAACAGGGACGGAAACACCATATATTTT.

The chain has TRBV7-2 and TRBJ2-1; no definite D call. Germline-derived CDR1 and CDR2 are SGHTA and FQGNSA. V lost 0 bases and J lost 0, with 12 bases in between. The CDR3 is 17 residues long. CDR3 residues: CASSLARLTRSYNEQFF. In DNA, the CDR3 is TGTGCCAGCAGCTTAGCGCGCCTAACCCGCTCCTACAATGAGCAGTTCTTC.

DNA for the CDR3: TGTGCCAGCAGCCTCACAAGCACAGATACGCAGTATTTT. Translation: CASSLTSTDTQYF. V gene TRBV9 combines with J gene TRBJ2-3; unclear D gene. Looked up from germline, CDR1 is SGDLS and CDR2 is YYNGEE. This CDR3 is 13 amino acids long. Trimming removed 4 bases from V and 0 bases from J, with 6 bases in between.

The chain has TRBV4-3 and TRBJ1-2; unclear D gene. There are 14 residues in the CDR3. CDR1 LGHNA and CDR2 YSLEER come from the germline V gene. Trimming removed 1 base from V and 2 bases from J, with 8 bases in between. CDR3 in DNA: TGCGCCAGCAGCCAAGGTCAACAGAACTATGGCTACACCTTC. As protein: CASSQGQQNYGYTF.

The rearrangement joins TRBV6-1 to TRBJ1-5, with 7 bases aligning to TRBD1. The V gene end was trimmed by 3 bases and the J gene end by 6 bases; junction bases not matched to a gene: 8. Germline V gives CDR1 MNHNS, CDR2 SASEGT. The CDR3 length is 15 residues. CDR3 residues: CASSDYRGGGQPQHF. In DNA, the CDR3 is TGTGCCAGCAGTGATTACAGGGGAGGAGGTCAGCCCCAGCATTTT.

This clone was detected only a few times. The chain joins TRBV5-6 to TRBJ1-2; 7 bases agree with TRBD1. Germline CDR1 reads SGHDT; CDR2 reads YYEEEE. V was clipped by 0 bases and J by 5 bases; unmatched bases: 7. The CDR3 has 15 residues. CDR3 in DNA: TGTGCCAGCAGCTTGGGTAGTTCAGGGGGTTATGGCTACACCTTC. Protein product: CASSLGSSGGYGYTF.

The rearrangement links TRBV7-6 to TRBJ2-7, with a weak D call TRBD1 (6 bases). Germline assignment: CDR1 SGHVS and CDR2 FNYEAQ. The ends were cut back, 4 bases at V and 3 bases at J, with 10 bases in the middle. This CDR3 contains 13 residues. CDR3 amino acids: CASSSARGYEQYF. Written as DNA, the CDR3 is TGTGCCAGCAGCTCGGCCAGGGGCTACGAGCAGTACTTC.

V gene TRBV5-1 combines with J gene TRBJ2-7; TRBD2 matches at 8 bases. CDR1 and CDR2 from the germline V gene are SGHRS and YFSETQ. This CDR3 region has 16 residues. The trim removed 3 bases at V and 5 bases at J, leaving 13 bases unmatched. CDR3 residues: CASSSMVSSGTHEQYF. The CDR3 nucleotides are TGCGCCAGCAGCTCGATGGTGAGTAGCGGGACGCACGAGCAGTACTTC.

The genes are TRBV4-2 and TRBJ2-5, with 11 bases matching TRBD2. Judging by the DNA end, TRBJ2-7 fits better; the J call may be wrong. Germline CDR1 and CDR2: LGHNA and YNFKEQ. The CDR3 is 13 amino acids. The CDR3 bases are TGTGCCAGCAGCCGACTAGCGGGGAACGAGCAGTACTTC. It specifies CASSRLAGNEQYF.

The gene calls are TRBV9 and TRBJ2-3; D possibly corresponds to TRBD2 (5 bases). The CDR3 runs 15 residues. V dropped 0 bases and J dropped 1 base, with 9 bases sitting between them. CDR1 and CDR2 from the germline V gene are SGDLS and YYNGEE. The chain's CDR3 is CASSVDDGGTDTQYF. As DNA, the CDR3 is TGTGCCAGCAGCGTAGATGACGGGGGCACAGATACGCAGTATTTT.

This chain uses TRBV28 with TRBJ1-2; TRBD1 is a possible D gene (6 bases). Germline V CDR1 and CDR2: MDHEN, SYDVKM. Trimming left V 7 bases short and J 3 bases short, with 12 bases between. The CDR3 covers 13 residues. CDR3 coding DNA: TGTGCCAGCATTAGGGGGGGGGACTATGGCTACACCTTC. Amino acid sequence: CASIRGGDYGYTF.

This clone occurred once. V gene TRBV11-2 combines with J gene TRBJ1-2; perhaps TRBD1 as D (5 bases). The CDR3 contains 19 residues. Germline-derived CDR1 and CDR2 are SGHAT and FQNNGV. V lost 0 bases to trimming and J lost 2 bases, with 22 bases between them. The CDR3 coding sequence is TGTGCCAGCAGCTTAGATCAGCATTTAGGGGCAGAACACAACTATGGCTACACCTTC. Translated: CASSLDQHLGAEHNYGYTF.

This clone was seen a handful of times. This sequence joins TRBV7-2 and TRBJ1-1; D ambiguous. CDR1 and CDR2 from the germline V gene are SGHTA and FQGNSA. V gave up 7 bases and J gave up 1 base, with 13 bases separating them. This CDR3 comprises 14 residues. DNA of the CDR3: TGTGCCAGCACCCAATGGAGGTGGAACACTGAAGCTTTCTTT. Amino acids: CASTQWRWNTEAFF.

The DNA for the CDR3 is TGCGCCAGCAGCTTGGGCGCGGGACAGGGGGCCTACGAGCAGTACTTC. Translation: CASSLGAGQGAYEQYF. V is TRBV5-1 and J is TRBJ2-5; 11 bases line up with TRBD1. The closer fit of TRBJ2-7 to the DNA end suggests the J call may be wrong. The CDR3 sequence is 16 residues long. Per the germline V gene, CDR1 is SGHRS and CDR2 is YFSETQ.

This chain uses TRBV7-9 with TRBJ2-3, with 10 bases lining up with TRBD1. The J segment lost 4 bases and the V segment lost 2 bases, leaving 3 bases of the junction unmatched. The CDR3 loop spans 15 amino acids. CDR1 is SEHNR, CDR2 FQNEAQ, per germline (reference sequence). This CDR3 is CASSLHGTGADTQYF. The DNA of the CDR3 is TGTGCCAGCAGCTTACACGGGACAGGGGCAGATACGCAGTATTTT.

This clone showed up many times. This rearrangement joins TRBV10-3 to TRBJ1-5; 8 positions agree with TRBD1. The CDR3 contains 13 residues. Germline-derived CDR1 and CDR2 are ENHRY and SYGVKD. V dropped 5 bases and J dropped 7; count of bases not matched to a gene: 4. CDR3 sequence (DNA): TGTGCCATCAGTCCAGGGACAGGACAGCCCCAGCATTTT. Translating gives CAISPGTGQPQHF.